Following are 14 T cell receptor beta chains from one sample sequenced in a study of blood T cell repertoires in COVID-19. TCRdb keeps only in-frame clones here, not all; method: immunoSEQ multiplex PCR. The sample has 70,000 to 85,000 clones, approximately 80% seen once. The sequencing sample was made of peripheral blood. These receptors all stem from a woman at least 80 years old with acute or convalescent COVID-19.

V usage is TRBV9 and J usage is TRBJ2-2; 7 bases are a match to TRBD2. Trimming cost V 0 bases and J 3 bases; bases outside gene matches: 2. Looked up from germline, CDR1 is SGDLS and CDR2 is YYNGEE. CDR3 length: 15 amino acids. The CDR3 spells CASSVGSGHTGELFF. The CDR3 DNA reads as TGTGCCAGCAGCGTAGGTAGCGGGCACACCGGGGAGCTGTTTTTT.

The rearrangement joins TRBV5-4 to TRBJ1-1; 8 bases fit TRBD1. CDR1 and CDR2 from the germline V gene are SGHNT and YYREEE (reference sequence). The CDR3 has 14 amino acids. Trimming cost V 4 bases and J 5 bases; bases outside gene matches: 7. The CDR3 DNA reads TGTGCCAGCAGCGCCGGACAGGGACGAACTGAAGCTTTCTTT. Translated: CASSAGQGRTEAFF.

This clone turned up a few times. The V call is TRBV9, the J call TRBJ2-1, with 9 positions matching TRBD2. The CDR3 spans 18 residues. The germline V gene has CDR1 SGDLS and CDR2 YYNGEE. Unmatched junction bases numbered 20, after V lost 4 bases and J lost 9 bases. CDR3 sequence reads: CASSLSRWRGGLSGEQFF. The CDR3 DNA reads as TGTGCCAGCAGCCTCAGTCGCTGGCGGGGGGGCCTGAGTGGTGAGCAGTTCTTC.

The gene calls are TRBV6-6 and TRBJ1-1; no clear D. The CDR3 has 15 residues. CDR1 is MNHNY, CDR2 SVGAGI, per germline (reference sequence). Between the trimmed V and J ends, which lost 2 bases and 2 bases, there was a span of 12 bases. In DNA, the CDR3 is TGTGCCAGCAGTTACGCCCGTCAGATCAACACTGAAGCTTTCTTT. Its translation: CASSYARQINTEAFF.

There are a few counts of this clone. The chain employs TRBV6-1 and TRBJ1-5; TRBD1 aligns across 9 bases. V lost 3 bases, J lost 2 bases, and 2 bases stayed unmatched. Per germline, CDR1 MNHNS and CDR2 SASEGT. This CDR3 region has 15 residues. The CDR3 reads CASSEDRGGNQPQHF. CDR3 bases: TGTGCCAGCAGTGAGGACAGGGGCGGCAATCAGCCCCAGCATTTT.

V gene TRBV6-1 combines with J gene TRBJ1-1; TRBD1 matches at 7 bases. Germline CDR1 reads MNHNS; CDR2 reads SASEGT. V shed 7 bases, J shed 1 base, and the junction held 6 bases outside the gene matches. The CDR3 runs 14 residues. DNA of the CDR3: TGTGCCAGCACCTACGGGACAGCGAACACTGAAGCTTTCTTT. Residues: CASTYGTANTEAFF.

The chain joins TRBV19 to TRBJ2-7; D is perhaps TRBD1 (5 bases). Germline values: CDR1 LNHDA, CDR2 SQIVND (reference sequence). The V end lost 6 bases, the J end lost 2 bases, and 14 bases lay between the germline ends. The CDR3 consists of 14 residues. The CDR3 is CASSLRQFTYEQYF. The CDR3 DNA is TGTGCCAGTAGCCTACGACAGTTTACCTACGAGCAGTACTTC.

The V gene is TRBV5-4, the J gene TRBJ2-7, with 10 bases that match TRBD2. Germline V CDR1 and CDR2: SGHNT, YYREEE (reference sequence). This CDR3 is 14 amino acids long. V lost 2 bases, J lost 4 bases, and 3 bases stayed unmatched. In DNA, the CDR3 is TGTGCCAGCAGCTTACTAGCGGGGAGGTACGAGCAGTACTTC. This sequence encodes CASSLLAGRYEQYF.

This clone was seen a handful of times. V and J are TRBV6-5 and TRBJ1-3, with 9 bases aligning to TRBD1. The CDR3 length is 13 residues. Germline V CDR1 and CDR2: MNHEY, SVGAGI. CDR3 in amino acids: CVTPVDRGNTIYF. The DNA of the CDR3 is TGTGTCACCCCAGTGGACAGGGGCAACACCATATATTTT.

This chain joins TRBV5-4 and TRBJ1-6; 9 bases map to TRBD1. CDR1 SGHNT and CDR2 YYREEE come from the germline V gene (reference sequence). With V trimmed by 3 bases and J by 0 bases, 4 bases remained unmatched. The CDR3 loop spans 17 amino acids. The CDR3, as DNA: TGTGCCAGCAGCTATGGACAGGGGAGCTCCTATAATTCACCCCTCCACTTT. Translation gives CASSYGQGSSYNSPLHF.

The chain employs TRBV6-5 and TRBJ2-5; 7 nucleotides match TRBD1. CDR1 is MNHEY, CDR2 SVGAGI, per germline. The CDR3 is made up of 15 amino acids. V shed 6 bases, J shed 5 bases, and the junction held 12 bases outside the gene matches. The CDR3 here is CASSRATGLGETQYF. The CDR3 region has the DNA TGTGCCAGCAGCCGCGCGACAGGGCTGGGGGAGACCCAGTACTTC.

The chain couples TRBV4-1 to TRBJ1-5, with 9 nucleotides matching TRBD1. The length of the CDR3 is 16 residues. Looked up from germline, CDR1 is MGHRA and CDR2 is YSYEKL. The trim removed 0 bases at V and 4 bases at J, leaving 4 bases unmatched. Here the CDR3 DNA reads TGCGCCAGCAGCCAAGATGGGACAGGGCGAAATCAGCCCCAGCATTTT. Encoded protein: CASSQDGTGRNQPQHF.

The chain employs TRBV6-1 and TRBJ1-3, with D hard to call. The germline V gene encodes CDR1 MNHNS and CDR2 SASEGT. Between the trimmed V and J ends, which lost 0 bases and 2 bases, there was a span of 17 bases. This CDR3 contains 18 residues. This CDR3 reads CASSEALRGSLTGNTIYF. The CDR3 DNA follows: TGTGCCAGCAGTGAAGCGCTTCGAGGGAGTTTGACTGGAAACACCATATATTTT.

The chain recombines TRBV19 with TRBJ1-5; D is ambiguous. This CDR3 contains 14 residues. Germline V gene sequence: CDR1 LNHDA, CDR2 SQIVND (reference sequence). Trimming took 4 bases from V and 4 from J, leaving 11 bases between them. In DNA, the CDR3 is TGTGCCAGTAGTAGAGGCAGACCAAATCAGCCCCAGCATTTT. Protein sequence: CASSRGRPNQPQHF.